The present entry profiles one T cell receptor beta chain with its context. Its antigen is unknown. The data are from a study of post-analysis software for immune sequencing data. Study findings and constraints: In multiple sclerosis, normalized Chao1 diversity was significantly below that of controls.

Unique molecular identifiers were built into the TCR beta cDNA libraries. TCRdb analysed the PCR reads with MiXCR anew, one entry per CDR3 protein. The sample lists approximately 630,000 distinct CDR3 sequences; more than 50% were seen once. The sample was blood. This TCR was recovered from a girl aged 2-10 years with multiple sclerosis.

CDR3 DNA sequence: TGTGCCAGCAGTTCCCATTCGACAGGACAGGAGTCTGATGGCACAACTAATGAAAAACTGTTTTTT. Protein sequence: CASSSHSTGQESDGTTNEKLFF. The chain is built from TRBV25-1 and TRBJ1-4; TRBD1 matches at 7 bases. J gave up 0 bases and V 5 bases, and 24 bases lay outside the gene matches. Germline V lookup: CDR1 MGHDK, CDR2 SYGVNS. The CDR3 has 22 amino acids.